The clone carrying this T cell receptor beta chain has a count of ten or more. This sample stems from a study of T cells in Graves' hyperthyroidism and ophthalmopathy. Trimming pared 5 bases from V and 5 bases from J, leaving 4 bases between. Per the germline V gene, CDR1 is SNHLY and CDR2 is FYNNEI. This CDR3 is 11 amino acids long. TCR beta CDR3 sequences were amplified from RNA transcripts. Researchers ran a first-round RT-PCR on the TCR CDR3 using the HTBI primer set. One entry per CDR3 protein, called by TCRdb with MiXCR from the multiplex PCR reads. Of 130,000 or so distinct CDR3 sequences in the sample, less than 25% were seen once.

This chain uses TRBV2 with TRBJ1-5; no clear D. The source material was blood. This clonotype was obtained from a woman aged 50 to 60 with Graves' hyperthyroidism that later progressed to Graves' ophthalmopathy. The CDR3 nucleotides read TGTGCCAGCAGTTTAGATCAGCCCCAGCATTTT. Protein sequence: CASSLDQPQHF.